A single sample gave rise to the 27 T cell receptor beta chains below, sequenced in a study of control samples from healthy donors and cancer patients. Profiling relied on immunoSEQ multiplex PCR, and the TCRdb table lists in-frame clones only, not all of them. The sample lists about 100,000 clones, roughly 89% seen once, with 2.5% to 3.5% in the top ten. Input material: blood. These TCRs come from a human donor in good health. The donor label of this sample is uncertain.

The chain combines TRBV2 with TRBJ1-2; D remains ambiguous. V was clipped by 3 bases and J by 4 bases, with 6 bases between them. Germline V lookup: CDR1 SNHLY, CDR2 FYNNEI. CDR3 length equals 12 residues. CDR3 amino acids: CASSDPSYGYTF. The DNA of the CDR3 is TGTGCCAGCAGTGATCCAAGCTATGGCTACACCTTC.

The chain joins TRBV11-2 to TRBJ1-6; D perhaps matches TRBD1 (6 bases). This CDR3 is 15 amino acids long. V shed 3 bases and J shed 4 bases, with 10 bases lying between them. The germline V gene has CDR1 SGHAT and CDR2 FQNNGV. The CDR3: CASSLRDIYNSPLHF. As DNA, the CDR3 is TGTGCCAGCAGCTTGCGGGACATTTATAATTCACCCCTCCACTTT.

The chain carries TRBV29-1 and TRBJ1-1; tentatively, D is TRBD1 (5 bases). The germline V gene has CDR1 SQVTM and CDR2 ANQGSEA. The CDR3 has 11 amino acids. Trimming cost V 6 bases and J 10 bases, with 15 bases left between them. This chain's CDR3 is CSVQVDPLAFF. Here the CDR3 DNA reads TGCAGCGTACAGGTGGATCCCCTAGCTTTCTTT.

V is TRBV10-3 and J is TRBJ2-3; D is possibly TRBD1 (6 bases). Germline V gene data show CDR1 as ENHRY and CDR2 as SYGVKD. V was cut by 0 bases and J by 7 bases, with 17 bases left in between. The CDR3 is 16 residues long. The CDR3 sequence: CAISESKMLGAHTQYF. The CDR3 DNA sequence: TGTGCCATCAGTGAGTCGAAGATGCTGGGGGCCCATACGCAGTATTTT.

This chain links TRBV14 with TRBJ2-5; 12 bases are shared with TRBD2. Germline loops: CDR1 SGHDN, CDR2 FVKESK. The CDR3 is 16 amino acids. The V and J ends lost 2 bases and 7 bases, in that order; junction bases with no gene match: 8. CDR3 sequence: CASSQMGLAGSGTQYF. The CDR3 DNA sequence: TGTGCCAGCAGCCAAATGGGACTAGCGGGTTCTGGGACCCAGTACTTC.

This chain uses TRBV10-3 with TRBJ2-1; 11 positions agree with TRBD2. This CDR3 has 14 amino acids. J was trimmed by 5 bases and V by 11 bases; bases with no gene match: 8. CDR1 and CDR2 from the germline V gene are ENHRY and SYGVKD. The CDR3 DNA reads as TGTGCCGCCCACCCTAGCGGGGGGAACAATGAGCAGTTCTTC. It translates to CAAHPSGGNNEQFF.

This chain uses TRBV19 with TRBJ2-3; D remains unclear. Per the germline V gene, CDR1 is LNHDA and CDR2 is SQIVND (reference sequence). The V and J ends lost 3 bases and 0 bases respectively, with 7 bases between them. This CDR3 comprises 14 residues. The CDR3 DNA reads as TGTGCCAGTAGTATCGACCGAAGCACAGATACGCAGTATTTT. It is translated as CASSIDRSTDTQYF.

As regards this clone: Other DNA sequences from this sample encode an identical CDR3 as well. As DNA, the CDR3 is TGTGCCAGTAGTATCGACAGGGATCAGCCCCAGCATTTT. Encoded protein: CASSIDRDQPQHF. The V and J genes are TRBV19 and TRBJ1-5, with TRBD1 identical over 7 bases. CDR1 is LNHDA and CDR2 is SQIVND in the germline V gene (reference sequence). Trimming cost V 3 bases and J 5 bases; bases outside gene matches: 1. The CDR3 covers 13 residues.

V is TRBV30 and J is TRBJ2-2; D possibly corresponds to TRBD2 (6 bases). V shed 0 bases and J shed 3 bases, with 8 bases lying between them. The CDR3 consists of 14 residues. The germline V gene has CDR1 GTSNPN and CDR2 SVGIG (reference sequence). CDR3 nucleotides: TGTGCCTGGAGTGTACGGGAGTACACCGGGGAGCTGTTTTTT. Translation: CAWSVREYTGELFF.

The V gene is TRBV3-1 (or the pseudogene TRBV3-2), the J gene TRBJ2-7, with D unresolved. This CDR3 contains 14 residues. V lost 4 bases and J 6 bases, leaving 16 bases between the germline ends. CDR1 and CDR2 from the germline V gene are LGHDT and YNNKEL (reference sequence). This CDR3 reads CASSLRTTQLEQYF. The CDR3 DNA reads as TGTGCCAGCAGCCTCCGGACCACCCAACTCGAGCAGTACTTC.

This chain uses TRBV18 with TRBJ2-1, with D perhaps TRBD2 (5 bases). Germline V CDR1 and CDR2: KGHSH, LQKENI. Between the trimmed V and J ends, which lost 2 bases and 10 bases, there was a span of 9 bases. This CDR3 comprises 12 residues. The CDR3 sequence is CASSPGENEQFF. The CDR3 DNA is TGTGCCAGCTCACCAGGGGAGAACGAGCAGTTCTTC.

The rearrangement joins TRBV7-2 to TRBJ1-6; the match to TRBD1 covers 8 bases. CDR1 and CDR2 from the germline V gene are SGHTA and FQGNSA. V shed 0 bases and J 7 bases; nucleotides not matched to a gene: 5. The CDR3 has 16 amino acids. The CDR3 DNA reads as TGTGCCAGCAGCTTAGCCGCAGGGGGCCGAAATTCACCCCTCCACTTT. Translated, it gives CASSLAAGGRNSPLHF.

This clone was counted a single time. J is TRBJ1-1 and V is TRBV25-1; the D is unclear. The germline V gene has CDR1 MGHDK and CDR2 SYGVNS. Between the trimmed V and J ends, which lost 3 bases and 0 bases, there was a span of 8 bases. This CDR3 is 14 amino acids long. CDR3 sequence reads: CASSEYGMNTEAFF. Written as DNA, the CDR3 is TGTGCCAGCAGTGAGTACGGAATGAACACTGAAGCTTTCTTT.

The chain uses TRBV9 and TRBJ2-5; the match to TRBD2 covers 10 bases. Germline V gene lookup returns CDR1 SGDLS and CDR2 YYNGEE. The length of the CDR3 is 17 residues. The ends lost 0 bases at V and 4 bases at J; junction bases unmatched: 9. The CDR3 here is CASSVATASGGGETQYF. The CDR3 DNA follows: TGTGCCAGCAGCGTAGCTACGGCTAGCGGGGGTGGAGAGACCCAGTACTTC.

This clone was seen more than once but under ten times. The rearrangement links TRBV24-1 to TRBJ1-5, with 8 bases matching TRBD1. CDR3 length: 11 amino acids. Germline V gene lookup returns CDR1 KGHDR and CDR2 SFDVKD. V shed 10 bases, J shed 11 bases, and the junction held 6 bases outside the gene matches. CDR3 nucleotide sequence: TGTGCCACTGGGGAGGACAGGGCCCAGCATTTT. As protein: CATGEDRAQHF.

This rearrangement joins TRBV2 to TRBJ1-1; no clear D. The V gene's germline CDR1 is SNHLY and CDR2 FYNNEI. The germline V and J ends were trimmed by 5 bases and 1 base, with 11 bases remaining between them. This CDR3 is built from 14 residues. As DNA, the CDR3 is TGTGCCAGCAGTTCCAAACACCGGAACACTGAAGCTTTCTTT. It encodes CASSSKHRNTEAFF.

The CDR3 bases are TGTGCCAGCAGTCCGAGACAGTATAATTCACCCCTCCACTTT. Protein: CASSPRQYNSPLHF. The chain recombines TRBV27 with TRBJ1-6, with TRBD1 as a possible D gene (5 bases). From germline, CDR1 is MNHEY and CDR2 SMNVEV (reference sequence). This CDR3 has 14 residues. V shed 5 bases and J shed 4 bases, with 9 bases lying between them.

The chain combines TRBV6-6 with TRBJ1-6, with D tentatively TRBD1 (5 bases). Trimming cost V 5 bases and J 4 bases, with 18 bases left between them. Germline V gene lookup returns CDR1 MNHNY and CDR2 SVGAGI (reference sequence). The CDR3 covers 17 residues. This CDR3 is CASSRGGGSNYNSPLHF. The CDR3 nucleotides read TGTGCCAGCAGTCGCGGGGGGGGATCGAATTATAATTCACCCCTCCACTTT.

This chain connects TRBV7-9 to TRBJ2-3; D possibly corresponds to TRBD2 (5 bases). The CDR3 totals 17 residues. Germline V gene data show CDR1 as SEHNR and CDR2 as FQNEAQ (reference sequence). V lost 5 bases and J 2 bases, leaving 20 bases between the germline ends. The CDR3 reads CASSAVGGRDYTDTQYF. The CDR3 bases are TGTGCCAGCAGCGCTGTGGGTGGACGAGACTACACAGATACGCAGTATTTT.

This clone was seen once. The rearrangement links TRBV10-3 to TRBJ1-4, with D tentatively TRBD1 (5 bases). There are 14 residues in the CDR3. V was cut by 7 bases and J by 7 bases, with 16 bases left in between. From germline, CDR1 is ENHRY and CDR2 SYGVKD. CDR3 nucleotide sequence: TGTGCCATCAAGTCGACAGCGCAAAGTGAAAAACTGTTTTTT. Its translation: CAIKSTAQSEKLFF.

The V gene is TRBV5-3, the J gene TRBJ1-1, with D maybe TRBD1 (6 bases). Being an ORF, TRBV5-3 has a function that is uncertain. V was shortened by 4 bases and J by 3 bases, with 16 bases between the two germline ends. This CDR3 spans 15 amino acids. The chain's CDR3 is CARSPGGGRYTEAFF. As DNA, the CDR3 is TGTGCCAGAAGCCCGGGAGGGGGGCGGTACACTGAAGCTTTCTTT.

This chain connects TRBV19 to TRBJ2-1; D may be TRBD2 (6 bases). The CDR3 consists of 16 residues. Germline V CDR1 and CDR2: LNHDA, SQIVND (reference sequence). Trimming pared 4 bases from V and 6 bases from J, leaving 19 bases between. Here the CDR3 DNA reads TGTGCCAGTAGTACTCCAGCGGGTCCGGATGGCAATGAGCAGTTCTTC. Its translation is CASSTPAGPDGNEQFF. The full variable domain, its missing parts supplied by reference TRBV19 and TRBJ2-1, is DGGITQSPKYLFRKEGQNVTLSCEQNLNHDAMYWYRQDPGQGLRLIYYSQIVNDFQKGDIAEGYSVSREKKESFPLTVTSAQKNPTAFYLCASSTPAGPDGNEQFFGPGTRLTVL.

The chain has TRBV11-3 and TRBJ2-2; 8 bases map to TRBD1. The junction had 10 bases not matched to a gene; V was cut back by 1 base and J by 6 bases. The CDR3 sequence is 17 residues long. CDR1 is SGHNT, CDR2 YENEEA, per germline. The CDR3 bases are TGTGCCAGCAGCTTAGGTACCGGGACAGGTCAAGCCGGGGAGCTGTTTTTT. It translates to CASSLGTGTGQAGELFF.

CDR3 DNA sequence: TGTGCCAGCAGTGAATTGAAGTACGAGCAGTACTTC. Residues: CASSELKYEQYF. The rearrangement links TRBV6-1 to TRBJ2-7; no definite D call. The germline V and J ends were trimmed by 2 bases and 4 bases, with 6 bases remaining between them. The CDR3 covers 12 residues. CDR1 and CDR2 from the germline V gene are MNHNS and SASEGT.

The chain's CDR3 is CASRGGMEETQYF. The CDR3 region has the DNA TGTGCCAGCAGAGGGGGCATGGAAGAGACCCAGTACTTC. The chain carries TRBV12-3 or TRBV12-4 and TRBJ2-5, with 7 positions matching TRBD1. The CDR3 runs to 13 residues. With 6 bases clipped from V and 3 bases from J, the junction kept 4 bases outside the gene matches.

The chain carries TRBV28 and TRBJ1-6, with TRBD1 as a possible D gene (6 bases). This CDR3 comprises 15 residues. Per the germline V gene, CDR1 is MDHEN and CDR2 is SYDVKM. V was trimmed by 5 bases and J by 12 bases, leaving 20 bases between them. The CDR3 sequence is CASSERTGARKPLHF. CDR3 nucleotide sequence: TGTGCCAGCAGTGAGAGGACGGGGGCACGGAAACCCCTCCACTTT.

This chain joins TRBV2 and TRBJ1-5; 7 bases match TRBD1. V shed 6 bases, J shed 5 bases, and the junction held 4 bases outside the gene matches. The CDR3 totals 13 residues. The V gene's germline CDR1 is SNHLY and CDR2 FYNNEI. The CDR3, as DNA: TGTGCCAGCAGAAAAGACAGGGATCAGCCCCAGCATTTT. Its protein product is CASRKDRDQPQHF.